The 6 T cell receptor beta chains below come from one sample, sequenced in a study of T-cell memory formation after mild COVID-19. In TCRdb, the 5' RACE reads were re-called with MiXCR into one record per CDR3 protein. The sample has 190,000 or so distinct CDR3 sequences; over 20% are singletons. The sample comprised PBMCs or a T cell subset sorted from them (not recorded which). Receptors originate from an adult woman who had mild COVID-19 (a few samples of this study predate the infection). Cell type and time point are not known.

This clonotype showed up just a few times. In DNA, the CDR3 is TGTGCCAGCAGCTTAAGGGACAGGGTCAATGAGCAGTTCTTC. Its protein is CASSLRDRVNEQFF. This chain links TRBV7-9 with TRBJ2-1, with 9 bases that match TRBD1. Germline CDR1 reads SEHNR; CDR2 reads FQNEAQ (reference sequence). V was clipped by 2 bases and J by 6 bases; unmatched bases: 2. CDR3 length equals 14 residues.

This clonotype was picked up a small number of times. The CDR3 bases are TGTGCCAGCAGCTTAAATTCCGGGGGCGTCACAGATACGCAGTATTTT. Encoded protein: CASSLNSGGVTDTQYF. This chain links TRBV7-3 with TRBJ2-3; TRBD1 or TRBD2 may be the D gene (6 bases each). CDR1 is SGHTA and CDR2 is FQGTGA in the germline V gene. This CDR3 spans 16 amino acids. V was cut by 1 base and J by 2 bases, with 13 bases left in between. Complete variable domain (other parts from reference TRBV7-3 and TRBJ2-3): GAGVSQTPSNKVTEKGKYVELRCDPISGHTALYWYRQSLGQGPEFLIYFQGTGAADDSGLPNDRFFAVRPEGSVSTLKIQRTERGDSAVYLCASSLNSGGVTDTQYFGPGTRLTVL.

The table lists this clonotype with a few counts. This chain links TRBV7-2 with TRBJ2-7, with 7 nucleotides matching TRBD1. Germline V gene lookup returns CDR1 SGHTA and CDR2 FQGNSA. This CDR3 is built from 17 residues. V dropped 3 bases and J dropped 6; count of bases not matched to a gene: 17. CDR3 nucleotide sequence: TGTGCCAGCAGCTTTTCGAAAGGGGGCGCTTTATTGTCCGAGCAGTACTTC. Its protein product is CASSFSKGGALLSEQYF.

This CDR3 reads CASSRTSGVFGEQFF. In DNA, the CDR3 is TGTGCCAGCAGTCGGACTAGCGGGGTCTTCGGTGAGCAGTTCTTC. V is TRBV6-1 and J is TRBJ2-1; 12 bases line up with TRBD2. This CDR3 has 15 amino acids. Germline-derived CDR1 and CDR2 are MNHNS and SASEGT. The junction had 8 bases not matched to a gene; V was cut back by 5 bases and J by 9 bases.

The V call is TRBV25-1, the J call TRBJ1-6, with D tentatively TRBD1 (5 bases). The germline V gene has CDR1 MGHDK and CDR2 SYGVNS. The V gene lost 7 bases and the J gene lost 6 bases, with 10 bases spanning the gap. The CDR3 runs to 13 residues. In DNA, the CDR3 is TGTGCCAGCACGGGGCTCCTTAATTCACCCCTCCACTTT. Translation: CASTGLLNSPLHF.

The chain links TRBV7-6 to TRBJ1-1; tentatively, D is TRBD1 (5 bases). The CDR3 loop spans 14 amino acids. The V gene lost 3 bases and the J gene lost 4 bases, with 12 bases spanning the gap. Germline V CDR1 and CDR2: SGHVS, FNYEAQ. CDR3 amino acids: CASSFHQGGTEAFF. CDR3 DNA: TGTGCCAGCAGCTTTCATCAGGGCGGCACTGAAGCTTTCTTT.